Following are 21 T cell receptor beta chains from one sample sequenced in a study of shared clonotypes between healthy human individuals. Clones were sequenced by immunoSEQ multiplex PCR, and TCRdb holds only the in-frame ones, with some missing. The sample yields about 680,000 clones, about two thirds seen once. The specimen was memory CD4+ T cells sorted from blood. Subset meaning: CD45RA-negative fraction. The receptor set was obtained from a woman between 25 and 40 years old in good health.

The chain carries TRBV4-2 and TRBJ2-7; maybe TRBD1 (6 bases). CDR1 LGHNA and CDR2 YNFKEQ come from the germline V gene. The V end lost 4 bases, the J end lost 5 bases, and 21 bases lay between the germline ends. CDR3 length: 16 amino acids. This chain's CDR3 is CASSPQPRGRLDEQYF. DNA for the CDR3: TGTGCCAGCAGCCCGCAACCCAGGGGTCGGTTGGACGAGCAGTACTTC.

CDR3 amino acids: CSVEQDFNTEAFF. CDR3 nucleotides: TGCAGCGTTGAACAGGATTTCAACACTGAAGCTTTCTTT. V and J are TRBV29-1 and TRBJ1-1, with D uncertain. The length of the CDR3 is 13 residues. The germline V and J ends were trimmed by 2 bases and 2 bases, with 9 bases remaining between them. Per germline, CDR1 SQVTM and CDR2 ANQGSEA. The whole variable domain, filled in from reference TRBV29-1 and TRBJ1-1, reads SAVISQKPSRDICQRGTSLTIQCQVDSQVTMMFWYRQQPGQSLTLIATANQGSEATYESGFVIDKFPISRPNLTFSTLTVSNMSPEDSSIYLCSVEQDFNTEAFFGQGTRLTVV.

The chain combines TRBV21-1 with TRBJ2-3. TRBV21-1 is reported as a pseudogene. The CDR3 spans 18 residues. CDR3 in DNA: TGTGCCAGCAGCAAAGCGTGGGGGTGTCGGATCTCCACAGATACGCAGTATTTT. This encodes CASSKAWGCRISTDTQYF.

A remark on this clone: Additional DNA sequences in this sample encode the identical CDR3. The chain employs TRBV19 and TRBJ1-1; D call uncertain. Trimming left V 4 bases short and J 0 bases short, with 3 bases between. The CDR3 runs to 12 residues. Germline CDR1 and CDR2: LNHDA and SQIVND (reference sequence). The CDR3 bases are TGTGCCAGTAGTAGGTTGAACACTGAAGCTTTCTTT. Its protein is CASSRLNTEAFF. The full variable domain, rest sourced from reference TRBV19 and TRBJ1-1, is DGGITQSPKYLFRKEGQNVTLSCEQNLNHDAMYWYRQDPGQGLRLIYYSQIVNDFQKGDIAEGYSVSREKKESFPLTVTSAQKNPTAFYLCASSRLNTEAFFGQGTRLTVV.

V is TRBV5-1 and J is TRBJ2-1; 11 bases are a match to TRBD2. The ends lost 0 bases at V and 0 bases at J; junction bases unmatched: 8. This CDR3 has 19 amino acids. Germline CDR1 is SGHRS and CDR2 is YFSETQ. The CDR3 is CASSLGLAGGLSSYNEQFF. CDR3 nucleotides: TGCGCCAGCAGCTTGGGGCTAGCGGGAGGCCTGAGCTCCTACAATGAGCAGTTCTTC. Supplemented by reference TRBV5-1 and TRBJ2-1, the full variable domain reads KAGVTQTPRYLIKTRGQQVTLSCSPISGHRSVSWYQQTPGQGLQFLFEYFSETQRNKGNFPGRFSGRQFSNSRSEMNVSTLELGDSALYLCASSLGLAGGLSSYNEQFFGPGTRLTVL.

V is TRBV19 and J is TRBJ1-1; D may be TRBD1 (5 bases). The CDR3 length is 14 residues. The V end was cut by 11 bases, the J end by 1 base, with 17 bases between. The germline V gene has CDR1 LNHDA and CDR2 SQIVND (reference sequence). CDR3 protein: CALDRTGENTEAFF. The CDR3, as DNA: TGTGCCCTAGACCGTACGGGGGAGAACACTGAAGCTTTCTTT.

This clone was detected a few times. This chain uses TRBV6-5 with TRBJ1-3, with a weak D call TRBD1 (6 bases). CDR1 is MNHEY, CDR2 SVGAGI, per germline. The CDR3 covers 16 residues. Trimming took 3 bases from V and 0 from J, leaving 12 bases between them. The CDR3 DNA reads TGTGCCAGCAGTTATGCCAGGGGCTACTCTGGAAACACCATATATTTT. It is translated as CASSYARGYSGNTIYF.

The CDR3 reads CASHDRWNTEAFF. The DNA for the CDR3 is TGCGCCAGCCACGACAGGTGGAACACTGAAGCTTTCTTT. This chain uses TRBV5-1 with TRBJ1-1, with D perhaps TRBD1 (6 bases). Germline-derived CDR1 and CDR2 are SGHRS and YFSETQ. This CDR3 spans 13 amino acids. V lost 7 bases and J lost 1, with 11 bases in between.

The CDR3 reads CASTPLSRGSGANVLTF. The CDR3 DNA follows: TGTGCCAGTACTCCTCTAAGTAGGGGATCTGGGGCCAACGTCCTGACTTTC. This chain connects TRBV19 to TRBJ2-6, with D possibly being TRBD1 (5 bases). CDR3 length: 17 amino acids. V was cut by 7 bases and J by 1 base, with 17 bases left in between. Germline values: CDR1 LNHDA, CDR2 SQIVND (reference sequence). The full variable domain, rest sourced from reference TRBV19 and TRBJ2-6, is DGGITQSPKYLFRKEGQNVTLSCEQNLNHDAMYWYRQDPGQGLRLIYYSQIVNDFQKGDIAEGYSVSREKKESFPLTVTSAQKNPTAFYLCASTPLSRGSGANVLTFGAGSRLTVL.

For the CDR3, the DNA is TGTGCCAGCCGGACGGACAGGGGGAGCAATCAGCCCCAGCATTTT. Translating it yields CASRTDRGSNQPQHF. The V and J genes are TRBV7-8 and TRBJ1-5; 10 bases line up with TRBD1. Germline CDR1 and CDR2: SGHVS and FQNEAQ. V was clipped by 8 bases and J by 1 base; unmatched bases: 5. The CDR3 extends over 15 amino acids.

This clone has more than one count but fewer than ten. Other nucleotide sequences in the sample specify the same CDR3. This CDR3 reads CASSLGSYEQYF. In DNA form, the CDR3 reads TGTGCCAGCAGCTTAGGCAGCTACGAGCAGTACTTC. The rearrangement links TRBV7-2 to TRBJ2-7; D is unclear. The CDR3 loop spans 12 amino acids. CDR1 is SGHTA, CDR2 FQGNSA, per germline. Trimming pared 1 base from V and 3 bases from J, leaving 4 bases between.

The CDR3 nucleotides read TGTGCCAGCAGGCTGGGCGGGAGGGGAGAGCAGTTCTTC. This codes for CASRLGGRGEQFF. The rearrangement links TRBV11-2 to TRBJ2-1, with 9 bases lining up with TRBD2. This CDR3 is 13 amino acids long. Germline trimming cut 6 bases from V and 10 bases from J; bases unmatched to any gene: 7. Looked up from germline, CDR1 is SGHAT and CDR2 is FQNNGV. Full variable domain (outside the CDR3, taken from reference TRBV11-2 and TRBJ2-1): EAGVAQSPRYKIIEKRQSVAFWCNPISGHATLYWYQQILGQGPKLLIQFQNNGVVDDSQLPKDRFSAERLKGVDSTLKIQPAKLEDSAVYLCASRLGGRGEQFFGPGTRLTVL.

V usage is TRBV21-1 and J usage is TRBJ2-5; the table gives TRBD2 as D, unverified against the DNA. TRBV21-1 is labeled a pseudogene. The CDR3 contains 12 residues. CDR3 coding DNA: TGTGCCAGCTTGACTAGCGAAGAGACCCAGTACTTC. This gives the protein CASLTSEETQYF.

The J gene is TRBJ2-1, the V gene TRBV9; D may be TRBD1 or TRBD2 (6 bases each). The V end lost 3 bases, the J end lost 7 bases, and 17 bases lay between the germline ends. This CDR3 has 15 amino acids. Germline V lookup: CDR1 SGDLS, CDR2 YYNGEE. The chain's CDR3 is CASSATRGLPNEQFF. The CDR3 bases are TGTGCCAGCAGCGCCACCCGGGGGCTACCGAATGAGCAGTTCTTC.

This chain joins TRBV2 and TRBJ2-3; 8 bases align to TRBD2. The CDR3 contains 16 residues. Per the germline V gene, CDR1 is SNHLY and CDR2 is FYNNEI. Trimming removed 4 bases from V and 5 bases from J; junction bases left unmatched: 11. Here the CDR3 reads CASSVGRAGGVDTQYF. The CDR3, as DNA: TGTGCCAGCAGTGTCGGGAGGGCCGGTGGCGTAGATACGCAGTATTTT.

This clone was seen more than once but under ten times. V gene TRBV18 combines with J gene TRBJ2-7; 7 bases are a match to TRBD2. The V segment lost 5 bases and the J segment 4 bases; nucleotides outside the gene matches: 8. Germline loops: CDR1 KGHSH, CDR2 LQKENI. CDR3 length: 14 residues. The CDR3 region has the DNA TGTGCCAGCTCAAGGATGGGAGGGATTTACGAGCAGTACTTC. Protein product: CASSRMGGIYEQYF.

This chain uses TRBV4-1 with TRBJ2-5; 9 bases line up with TRBD1. V trimming: 3 bases; J trimming: 3 bases; junction bases outside the gene matches: 8. The germline gives CDR1 MGHRA, CDR2 YSYEKL. The CDR3 totals 16 residues. CDR3 in amino acids: CASSQWTGAFEETQYF. The CDR3 DNA is TGCGCCAGCAGCCAGTGGACAGGGGCTTTCGAAGAGACCCAGTACTTC.

This clone was seen only a few times. The same CDR3 can be traced to other DNA sequences in this sample. This chain uses TRBV19 with TRBJ2-6; D is unclear. The CDR3 runs to 14 residues. V dropped 5 bases and J dropped 0 bases, with 5 bases sitting between them. Germline V gene data show CDR1 as LNHDA and CDR2 as SQIVND (reference sequence). The CDR3 loop is CASSQGSGANVLTF. DNA of the CDR3: TGTGCCAGTAGTCAAGGCTCTGGGGCCAACGTCCTGACTTTC.

This chain links TRBV7-2 with TRBJ2-5; 12 bases are a match to TRBD1. Losses at the gene ends were 5 bases for V and 3 bases for J; bases not matched to a gene: 10. CDR1 SGHTA and CDR2 FQGNSA come from the germline V gene. This CDR3 has 17 residues. Written as DNA, the CDR3 is TGTGCCAGCAGCCCCGTGGGGGACAGGGGGCGCAAAGAGACCCAGTACTTC. This translates into CASSPVGDRGRKETQYF. Full variable domain (remainder filled in from reference TRBV7-2 and TRBJ2-5): GAGVSQSPSNKVTEKGKDVELRCDPISGHTALYWYRQSLGQGLEFLIYFQGNSAPDKSGLPSDRFSAERTGGSVSTLTIQRTQQEDSAVYLCASSPVGDRGRKETQYFGPGTRLLVL.

This clone was observed a single time. The V and J genes are TRBV18 and TRBJ2-1; 9 bases are shared with TRBD2. Germline V gene data show CDR1 as KGHSH and CDR2 as LQKENI. The CDR3 sequence is 17 residues long. V lost 2 bases, J lost 1 base, and 6 bases stayed unmatched. The CDR3 loop is CASSPFGGLASYNEQFF. The CDR3 DNA sequence: TGTGCCAGCTCACCATTTGGCGGACTAGCGTCCTACAATGAGCAGTTCTTC.

This chain links TRBV28 with TRBJ2-7; a possible D gene is TRBD1 (6 bases). Germline CDR1 and CDR2: MDHEN and SYDVKM. Deletions cut 7 bases from V and 4 bases from J, with 17 bases between. The CDR3 runs 14 residues. Here the CDR3 DNA reads TGTGCCAGCACGACACAGGGAAGTATATACGAGCAGTACTTC. Translating gives CASTTQGSIYEQYF.